The entry that follows covers one TCR beta chain sequence. This entry belongs to a study of shared clonotypes between healthy human individuals. TCRdb keeps only in-frame clones here, not all; method: immunoSEQ multiplex PCR. The sample consists of about 700,000 clones, around 74% of them appearing once. The specimen was memory CD4+ T cells sorted from blood. Subset noted: CD45RA-negative fraction. The clonotype comes from a woman aged 25-40 years in good health.

The DNA for the CDR3 is TGTGCCAGCACCCAATTCAGGGAGAGACTCACTGAAGCTTTCTTT. Its protein product is CASTQFRERLTEAFF. The chain links TRBV6-1 to TRBJ1-1; possible D gene TRBD1, 5 bases. Looked up from germline, CDR1 is MNHNS and CDR2 is SASEGT. The CDR3 has 15 amino acids. V shed 7 bases and J shed 4 bases, with 19 bases lying between them.